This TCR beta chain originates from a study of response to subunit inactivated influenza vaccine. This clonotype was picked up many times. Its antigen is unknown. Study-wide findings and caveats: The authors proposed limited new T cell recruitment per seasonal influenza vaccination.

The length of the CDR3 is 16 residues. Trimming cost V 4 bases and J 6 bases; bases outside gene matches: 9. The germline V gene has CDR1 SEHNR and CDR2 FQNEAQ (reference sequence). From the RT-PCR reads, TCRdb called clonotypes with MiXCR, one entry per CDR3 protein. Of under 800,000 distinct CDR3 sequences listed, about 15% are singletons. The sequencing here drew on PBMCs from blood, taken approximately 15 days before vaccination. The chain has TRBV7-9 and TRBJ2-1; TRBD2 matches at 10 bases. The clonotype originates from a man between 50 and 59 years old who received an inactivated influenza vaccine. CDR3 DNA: TGTGCCAGCAGCTCTCCAGCTAGCGGGAGACCCAATGAGCAGTTCTTC. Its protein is CASSSPASGRPNEQFF.